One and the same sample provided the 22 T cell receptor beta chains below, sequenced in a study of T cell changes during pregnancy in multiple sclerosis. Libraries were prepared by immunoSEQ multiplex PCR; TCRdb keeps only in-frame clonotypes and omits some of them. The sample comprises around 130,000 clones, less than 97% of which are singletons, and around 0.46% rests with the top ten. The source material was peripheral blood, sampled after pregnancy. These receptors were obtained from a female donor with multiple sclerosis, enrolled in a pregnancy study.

The CDR3 loop reads CASSSGQTDEAFF. CDR3 nucleotide sequence: TGTGCCAGCAGCTCTGGACAGACAGATGAAGCTTTCTTT. V gene TRBV13 combines with J gene TRBJ1-1; tentatively, D is TRBD1 (6 bases). Trimming left V 4 bases short and J 7 bases short, with 13 bases between. This CDR3 has 13 residues. Germline CDR1 is PRHDT and CDR2 is FYEKMQ (reference sequence).

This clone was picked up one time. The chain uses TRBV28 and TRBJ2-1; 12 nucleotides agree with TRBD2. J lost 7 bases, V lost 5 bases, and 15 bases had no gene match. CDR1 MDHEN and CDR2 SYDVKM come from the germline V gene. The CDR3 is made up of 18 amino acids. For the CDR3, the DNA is TGTGCCAGCAGTCTAATTTTCTCAACGACTAGCGGGAGTAATGAGCAGTTCTTC. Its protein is CASSLIFSTTSGSNEQFF.

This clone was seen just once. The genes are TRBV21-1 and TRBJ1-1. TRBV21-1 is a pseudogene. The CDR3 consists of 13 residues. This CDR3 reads CASSNYRNTEAFF. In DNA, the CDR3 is TGTGCCAGCAGCAATTATCGGAACACTGAAGCTTTCTTT.

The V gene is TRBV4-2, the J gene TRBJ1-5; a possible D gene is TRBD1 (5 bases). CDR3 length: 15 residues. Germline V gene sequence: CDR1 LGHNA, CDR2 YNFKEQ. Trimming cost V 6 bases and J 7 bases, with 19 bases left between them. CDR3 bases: TGTGCCAGCAGGCATACAGAACGGGACTCGCAGCCCCAGCATTTT. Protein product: CASRHTERDSQPQHF.

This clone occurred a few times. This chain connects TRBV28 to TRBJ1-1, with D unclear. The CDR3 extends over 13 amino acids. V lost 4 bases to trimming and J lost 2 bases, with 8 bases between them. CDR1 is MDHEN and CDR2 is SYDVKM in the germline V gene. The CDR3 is CASSSGLNTEAFF. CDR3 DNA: TGTGCCAGCAGTTCGGGGTTAAACACTGAAGCTTTCTTT.

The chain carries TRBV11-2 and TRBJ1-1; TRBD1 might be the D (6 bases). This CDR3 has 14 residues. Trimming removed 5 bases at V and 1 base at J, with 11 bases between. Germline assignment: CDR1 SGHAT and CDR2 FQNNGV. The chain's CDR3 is CASSPGVRNTEAFF. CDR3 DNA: TGTGCCAGCAGCCCAGGGGTTCGGAACACTGAAGCTTTCTTT.

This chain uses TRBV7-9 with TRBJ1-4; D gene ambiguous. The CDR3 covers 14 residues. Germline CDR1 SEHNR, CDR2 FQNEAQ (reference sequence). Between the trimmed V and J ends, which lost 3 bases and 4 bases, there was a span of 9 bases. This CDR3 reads CASSFPRSNEKLFF. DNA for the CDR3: TGTGCCAGCAGCTTCCCCAGAAGTAATGAAAAACTGTTTTTT.

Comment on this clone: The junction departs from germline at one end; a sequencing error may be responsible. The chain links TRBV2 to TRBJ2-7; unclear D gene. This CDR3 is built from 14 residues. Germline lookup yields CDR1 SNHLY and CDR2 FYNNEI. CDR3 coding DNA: TGTGCCAGCCTGCTAGGATCCGGGTCCTCCGAGCAGTACTTC. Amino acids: CASLLGSGSSEQYF.

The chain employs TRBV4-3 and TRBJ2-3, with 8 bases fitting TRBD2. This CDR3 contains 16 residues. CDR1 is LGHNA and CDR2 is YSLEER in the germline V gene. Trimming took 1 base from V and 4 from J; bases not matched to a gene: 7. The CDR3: CASSQGISGTADTQYF. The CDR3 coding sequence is TGCGCCAGCAGCCAAGGGATTAGCGGGACGGCAGATACGCAGTATTTT.

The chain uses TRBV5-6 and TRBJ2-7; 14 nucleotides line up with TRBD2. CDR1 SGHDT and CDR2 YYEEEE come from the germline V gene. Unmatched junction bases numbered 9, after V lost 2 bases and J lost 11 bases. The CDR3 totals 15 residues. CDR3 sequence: CASSLSGTSGGLKYF. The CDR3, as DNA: TGTGCCAGCAGCTTATCCGGGACTAGCGGGGGTCTGAAGTACTTC.

CDR3 sequence: CASSAGNQPQHF. The CDR3 nucleotides are TGTGCCAGCAGTGCAGGCAATCAGCCCCAGCATTTT. The genes are TRBV7-9 and TRBJ1-5; no clear D. The CDR3 length is 12 residues. Trimming pared 6 bases from V and 2 bases from J, leaving 5 bases between. The germline V gene encodes CDR1 SEHNR and CDR2 FQNEAQ (reference sequence).

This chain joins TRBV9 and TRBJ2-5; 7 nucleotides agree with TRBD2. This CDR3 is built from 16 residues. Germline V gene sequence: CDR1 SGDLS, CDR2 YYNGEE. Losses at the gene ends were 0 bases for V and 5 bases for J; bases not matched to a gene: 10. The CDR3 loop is CASSVGAGRARETQYF. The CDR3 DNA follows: TGTGCCAGCAGCGTAGGCGCGGGGAGGGCCAGGGAGACCCAGTACTTC.

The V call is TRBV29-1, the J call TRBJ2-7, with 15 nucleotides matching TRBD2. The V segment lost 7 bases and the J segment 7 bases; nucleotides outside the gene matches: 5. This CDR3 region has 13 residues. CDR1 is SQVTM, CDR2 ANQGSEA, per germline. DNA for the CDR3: TGCAGCGCGGGACTAGCGGGAGGAAGAGAGCAGTACTTC. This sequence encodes CSAGLAGGREQYF.

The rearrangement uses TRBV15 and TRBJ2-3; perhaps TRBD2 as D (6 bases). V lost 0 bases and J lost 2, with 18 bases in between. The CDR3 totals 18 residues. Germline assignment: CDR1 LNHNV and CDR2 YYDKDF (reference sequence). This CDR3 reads CATSRDFPSLADTDTQYF. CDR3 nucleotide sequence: TGTGCCACCAGCAGAGATTTCCCCTCACTAGCAGACACAGATACGCAGTATTTT.

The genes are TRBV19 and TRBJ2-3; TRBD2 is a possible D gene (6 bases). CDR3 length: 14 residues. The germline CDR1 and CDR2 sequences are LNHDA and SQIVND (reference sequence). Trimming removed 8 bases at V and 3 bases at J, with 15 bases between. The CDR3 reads CASFSGDGTDTQYF. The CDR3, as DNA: TGTGCCAGTTTCTCGGGAGACGGAACAGATACGCAGTATTTT.

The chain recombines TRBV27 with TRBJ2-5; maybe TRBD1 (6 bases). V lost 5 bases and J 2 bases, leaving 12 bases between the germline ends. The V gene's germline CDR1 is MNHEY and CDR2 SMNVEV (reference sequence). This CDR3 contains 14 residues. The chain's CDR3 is CASSQQGSQETQYF. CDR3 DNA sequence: TGTGCCAGCAGTCAACAGGGCTCGCAAGAGACCCAGTACTTC.

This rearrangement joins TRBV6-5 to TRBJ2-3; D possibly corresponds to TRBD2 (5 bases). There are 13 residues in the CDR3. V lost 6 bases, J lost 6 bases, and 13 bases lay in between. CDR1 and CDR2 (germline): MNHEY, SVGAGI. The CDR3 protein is CASRRNPGDTQYF. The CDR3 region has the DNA TGTGCCAGCAGGAGAAATCCGGGGGATACGCAGTATTTT.

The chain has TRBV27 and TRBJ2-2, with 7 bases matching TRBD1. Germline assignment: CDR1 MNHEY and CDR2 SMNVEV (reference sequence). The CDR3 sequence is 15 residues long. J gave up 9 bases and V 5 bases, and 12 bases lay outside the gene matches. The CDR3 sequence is CASSPSQTGTWELFF. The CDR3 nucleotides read TGTGCCAGCAGTCCCTCCCAGACAGGGACCTGGGAGCTGTTTTTT.

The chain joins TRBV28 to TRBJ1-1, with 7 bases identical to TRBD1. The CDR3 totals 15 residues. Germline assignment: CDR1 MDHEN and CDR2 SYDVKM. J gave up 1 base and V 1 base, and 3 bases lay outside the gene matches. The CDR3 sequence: CASSLLDRTNTEAFF. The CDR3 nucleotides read TGTGCCAGCAGTTTATTGGACAGGACGAACACTGAAGCTTTCTTT.

The CDR3 is CASSLAAGGQETQYF. CDR3 sequence (DNA): TGTGCCAGCAGCTTAGCCGCGGGAGGTCAAGAGACCCAGTACTTC. The chain links TRBV7-9 to TRBJ2-5, with 8 bases matching TRBD2. Germline CDR1 is SEHNR and CDR2 is FQNEAQ (reference sequence). V gave up 0 bases and J gave up 2 bases; unmatched junction bases: 2. The CDR3 runs 15 residues.

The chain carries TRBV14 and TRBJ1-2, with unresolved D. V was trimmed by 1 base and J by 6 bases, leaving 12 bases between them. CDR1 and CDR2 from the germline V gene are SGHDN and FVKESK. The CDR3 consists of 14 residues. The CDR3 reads CASSQVATADGYTF. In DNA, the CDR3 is TGTGCCAGCAGCCAAGTCGCGACCGCGGATGGCTACACCTTC.

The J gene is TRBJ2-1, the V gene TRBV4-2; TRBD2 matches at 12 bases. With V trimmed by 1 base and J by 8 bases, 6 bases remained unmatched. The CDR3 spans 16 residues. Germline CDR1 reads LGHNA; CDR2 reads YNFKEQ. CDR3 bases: TGTGCCAGCAGCCAAGGCCGACTAGCGGGAGCCGATGAGCAGTTCTTC. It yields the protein CASSQGRLAGADEQFF.